Shown below are 11 T cell receptor beta chains from a single sample sequenced in a study of cytomegalovirus exposure and HLA in healthy donors. The PCR used 60 Vbeta and 13 Jbeta primers. TCRdb's table, derived via immunoSEQ multiplex PCR, lists solely in-frame clones and lacks some. The sample yields some 170,000 clones, 70% to 75% seen once. Sequenced material: PBMCs. The receptor source for this set is a male donor in good health and CMV-seronegative.

The chain uses TRBV27 and TRBJ1-1, with a tentative D call TRBD1 (6 bases). The CDR3 sequence is 14 residues long. Germline V gene sequence: CDR1 MNHEY, CDR2 SMNVEV (reference sequence). V lost 3 bases, J lost 0 bases, and 8 bases lay in between. The CDR3 loop reads CASSFQGMNTEAFF. CDR3 nucleotides: TGTGCCAGCAGTTTCCAGGGGATGAACACTGAAGCTTTCTTT.

The CDR3 coding sequence is TGTGCCAGCACGGCGGGCGTGAACACTGAAGCTTTCTTT. This encodes CASTAGVNTEAFF. V gene TRBV2 combines with J gene TRBJ1-1, with D hard to call. The CDR3 length is 13 residues. With 7 bases removed from V and 0 bases from J, the gap between germline ends came to 9 bases. Looked up from germline, CDR1 is SNHLY and CDR2 is FYNNEI.

The chain carries TRBV15 and TRBJ2-1; 12 bases agree with TRBD2. CDR3 length equals 15 residues. V shed 1 base and J 9 bases; nucleotides not matched to a gene: 4. Germline loops: CDR1 LNHNV, CDR2 YYDKDF (reference sequence). This CDR3 reads CATSRGLAGEPEQFF. In DNA, the CDR3 is TGTGCCACCAGCAGAGGACTAGCGGGAGAACCTGAGCAGTTCTTC. The full variable domain, with the rest looked up from reference TRBV15 and TRBJ2-1, is DAMVIQNPRYQVTQFGKPVTLSCSQTLNHNVMYWYQQKSSQAPKLLFHYYDKDFNNEADTPDNFQSRRPNTSFCFLDIRSPGLGDTAMYLCATSRGLAGEPEQFFGPGTRLTVL.

This clone was seen a few times. The chain couples TRBV7-3 to TRBJ2-5, with D possibly being TRBD2 (6 bases). The CDR3 length is 15 residues. Germline loops: CDR1 SGHTA, CDR2 FQGTGA. V lost 2 bases to trimming and J lost 5 bases, with 15 bases between them. CDR3 amino acids: CASSLGGSGGETQYF. For the CDR3, the DNA is TGTGCCAGCAGCTTAGGGGGTAGCGGTGGGGAGACCCAGTACTTC.

In its sample, this clone was seen a few times. The chain recombines TRBV6-1 with TRBJ1-5; D gene unclear. The germline V gene encodes CDR1 MNHNS and CDR2 SASEGT. This CDR3 has 13 residues. V was shortened by 7 bases and J by 7 bases, with 14 bases between the two germline ends. DNA of the CDR3: TGTGCCAGCACCCTCACTAGGGAGCAGCCCCAGCATTTT. Translated: CASTLTREQPQHF.

The chain combines TRBV6-5 with TRBJ1-5; TRBD1 matches 7 bases. The CDR3 totals 13 residues. Germline V gene lookup returns CDR1 MNHEY and CDR2 SVGAGI. V lost 4 bases to trimming and J lost 9 bases; unmatched junction nucleotides: 6. CDR3 DNA sequence: TGTGCCAGCAGTTTACAGGGGCGGGGGCCCCAGCATTTT. Translated: CASSLQGRGPQHF.

This chain connects TRBV11-2 to TRBJ2-5, with TRBD2 matching over 15 bases. The trim removed 0 bases at V and 5 bases at J, leaving 4 bases unmatched. The CDR3 contains 17 residues. The germline CDR1 and CDR2 sequences are SGHAT and FQNNGV. The CDR3 sequence is CASSLEGLAGGYETQYF. CDR3 coding DNA: TGTGCCAGCAGCTTAGAGGGACTAGCGGGGGGTTATGAGACCCAGTACTTC.

This chain joins TRBV28 and TRBJ1-5, with D maybe TRBD1 (5 bases). This CDR3 spans 15 amino acids. Germline-derived CDR1 and CDR2 are MDHEN and SYDVKM. V lost 2 bases to trimming and J lost 4 bases, with 12 bases between them. The CDR3 region is CASSLGGVGNQPQHF. CDR3 DNA: TGTGCCAGCAGTTTAGGGGGGGTAGGAAATCAGCCCCAGCATTTT.

The CDR3 spells CASSQGRSAQETQYF. The CDR3 nucleotides are TGCGCCAGCAGCCAAGGGAGGTCAGCGCAAGAGACCCAGTACTTC. This chain connects TRBV4-1 to TRBJ2-5, with a weak D call TRBD2 (5 bases). The CDR3 is made up of 15 amino acids. Germline V gene sequence: CDR1 MGHRA, CDR2 YSYEKL. Trimming took 1 base from V and 2 from J, leaving 11 bases between them.

CDR3 amino acids: CASSSTGLQETQYF. CDR3 coding DNA: TGTGCCAGTAGCTCGACAGGGCTCCAAGAGACCCAGTACTTC. The chain combines TRBV19 with TRBJ2-5, with 7 bases fitting TRBD1. The germline gives CDR1 LNHDA, CDR2 SQIVND (reference sequence). This CDR3 is 14 amino acids long. Losses at the gene ends were 6 bases for V and 1 base for J; bases not matched to a gene: 5.

The gene calls are TRBV6-6 and TRBJ1-4, with D possibly TRBD1 on 5 matching bases. Between the trimmed V and J ends, which lost 2 bases and 10 bases, there was a span of 20 bases. This CDR3 spans 16 amino acids. Germline CDR1 reads MNHNY; CDR2 reads SVGAGI (reference sequence). CDR3 residues: CASSYASGGMNGKLFF. The CDR3 DNA reads TGTGCCAGCAGTTACGCATCCGGGGGTATGAACGGAAAACTGTTTTTT.